The following is a TCR beta chain sequence with its context. One entry per CDR3 protein, called by TCRdb with MiXCR from the 5' RACE reads. This table has about 24,000 distinct CDR3 sequences, over 10% appearing once. CDR1 MDHEN and CDR2 SYDVKM come from the germline V gene. The length of the CDR3 is 14 residues. Trimming took off 5 bases at V and 6 bases at J, with 14 bases between the two ends. The entry originates in a study of CD8 T cells in ankylosing spondylitis. The sequenced sample was blood. The clonotype was recovered from a male donor with ankylosing spondylitis or in good health (not recorded which). The V call is TRBV28, the J call TRBJ2-1, with D perhaps TRBD2 (5 bases). This CDR3 reads CASSAPGVINEQFF. The CDR3 nucleotides are TGTGCCAGCAGTGCGCCCGGGGTAATCAATGAGCAGTTCTTC.